One and the same sample provided the 24 T cell receptor beta chains below, sequenced in a study of blood T cell repertoires in COVID-19. Repertoires were generated with immunoSEQ multiplex PCR, while TCRdb's copy carries only in-frame clones and drops some. The sample has about 67,000 clones; roughly 90% are singletons. Material: peripheral blood. These receptors were taken from a man in his forties or fifties with active COVID-19.

This rearrangement joins TRBV24-1 to TRBJ2-3; D may be TRBD1 (5 bases). The germline gives CDR1 KGHDR, CDR2 SFDVKD. The CDR3 totals 13 residues. V was pared by 4 bases and J by 3 bases, with 7 bases between. CDR3 in amino acids: CATSEAGTDTQYF. The CDR3 region has the DNA TGTGCCACCAGTGAGGCAGGGACAGATACGCAGTATTTT.

Details on this clone: The junction departs from the called germline gene at one end, perhaps through a read error. V gene TRBV3-1 (or the pseudogene TRBV3-2) combines with J gene TRBJ2-3, with 10 nucleotides matching TRBD2. This CDR3 has 18 amino acids. The V gene's germline CDR1 is LGHDT and CDR2 YNNKEL (reference sequence). The CDR3 nucleotides read TGTGCCAGCAGCCAAGTCGAGCGGGGGGGCCTACGAACAGATACACAGTATTTT. It codes for CASSQVERGGLRTDTQYF.

The rearrangement uses TRBV12-5 and TRBJ1-1, with D maybe TRBD1 (6 bases). The V end was cut by 3 bases, the J end by 6 bases, with 14 bases between. CDR3 length: 14 amino acids. Germline CDR1 and CDR2: LGHNT and FRNRAP. CDR3 DNA sequence: TGTGCTAGTGGTTTAAAGAGGGGGGGTCCTGAAGCTTTCTTT. As protein: CASGLKRGGPEAFF.

The rearrangement links TRBV19 to TRBJ2-7; TRBD1 is a possible D gene (5 bases). The V and J ends lost 7 bases and 2 bases respectively, with 18 bases between them. The V gene's germline CDR1 is LNHDA and CDR2 SQIVND (reference sequence). The CDR3 spans 15 residues. CDR3 region: CASKVQAQGPYEQYF. CDR3 bases: TGTGCCAGTAAAGTTCAGGCTCAGGGCCCCTACGAGCAGTACTTC.

The V gene is TRBV7-2, the J gene TRBJ2-1, with 8 positions matching TRBD2. CDR1 is SGHTA and CDR2 is FQGNSA in the germline V gene. V lost 5 bases to trimming and J lost 7 bases; unmatched junction nucleotides: 7. The CDR3 covers 14 residues. CDR3 DNA: TGTGCCAGCAGCGCAGGACTAGCTTTTAATGAGCAGTTCTTC. Amino acids: CASSAGLAFNEQFF. Full variable domain (remainder filled in from reference TRBV7-2 and TRBJ2-1): GAGVSQSPSNKVTEKGKDVELRCDPISGHTALYWYRQSLGQGLEFLIYFQGNSAPDKSGLPSDRFSAERTGGSVSTLTIQRTQQEDSAVYLCASSAGLAFNEQFFGPGTRLTVL.

The chain carries TRBV7-2 and TRBJ2-3; D not resolved. The CDR3 runs 18 residues. V was clipped by 1 base and J by 0 bases, with 17 bases between them. CDR1 SGHTA and CDR2 FQGNSA come from the germline V gene. For the CDR3, the DNA is TGTGCCAGCAGCTTAGAGGCAGTAACTCAGACTAGCACAGATACGCAGTATTTT. It codes for CASSLEAVTQTSTDTQYF.

The chain combines TRBV5-6 with TRBJ2-2; the D is unclear. CDR1 and CDR2 from the germline V gene are SGHDT and YYEEEE. CDR3 length: 15 residues. Trimming stripped 3 bases from V and 1 base from J, with 10 bases between. Here the CDR3 DNA reads TGTGCCAGCAGCTACGTGAGTGTGAACACCGGGGAGCTGTTTTTT. Translation gives CASSYVSVNTGELFF. The full variable domain, rest sourced from reference TRBV5-6 and TRBJ2-2, is DAGVTQSPTHLIKTRGQQVTLRCSPKSGHDTVSWYQQALGQGPQFIFQYYEEEERQRGNFPDRFSGHQFPNYSSELNVNALLLGDSALYLCASSYVSVNTGELFFGEGSRLTVL.

The CDR3 DNA reads as TGTGCCAGCAGCCTACTAGTGAATGAGCAGTTCTTC. Amino acid sequence: CASSLLVNEQFF. The chain couples TRBV21-1 to TRBJ2-1; TRBD2 is the table's D call, not checked against the DNA. TRBV21-1 is shown as a pseudogene. The CDR3 runs to 12 residues.

CDR3 coding DNA: TGCGCCAGCAGCTTCTCCGGGAGGGAGGCCGGGGAGCTGTTTTTT. Its protein product is CASSFSGREAGELFF. This sequence joins TRBV5-1 and TRBJ2-2; TRBD2 matches 8 bases. From germline, CDR1 is SGHRS and CDR2 YFSETQ. The J segment lost 6 bases and the V segment lost 2 bases, leaving 6 bases of the junction unmatched. This CDR3 contains 15 residues.

V usage is TRBV3-1 (or the pseudogene TRBV3-2) and J usage is TRBJ2-7; TRBD2 might be the D (5 bases). This CDR3 has 15 amino acids. CDR1 and CDR2 (germline): LGHDT, YNNKEL (reference sequence). Between the trimmed V and J ends, which lost 2 bases and 4 bases, there was a span of 15 bases. The CDR3 DNA sequence: TGTGCCAGCAGCCAAATAGGCGCGGGCCTTTACGAGCAGTACTTC. Amino acid sequence: CASSQIGAGLYEQYF.

The V call is TRBV7-8, the J call TRBJ2-7; D unclear. CDR1 SGHVS and CDR2 FQNEAQ come from the germline V gene. The ends were cut back, 5 bases at V and 0 bases at J, with 8 bases in the middle. CDR3 length: 13 residues. CDR3 DNA sequence: TGTGCCAGCAGCCTCCCGGTCTCCTACGAGCAGTACTTC. It codes for CASSLPVSYEQYF.

The rearrangement uses TRBV10-2 and TRBJ2-1; D call uncertain. CDR3 length: 14 amino acids. V lost 6 bases, J lost 0 bases, and 9 bases lay in between. Germline values: CDR1 WSHSY, CDR2 SAAADI. The CDR3: CASRMRGSYNEQFF. The DNA of the CDR3 is TGCGCCAGCAGGATGCGTGGCTCCTACAATGAGCAGTTCTTC.

This chain uses TRBV7-9 with TRBJ2-3; 7 bases map to TRBD1. The CDR3 contains 17 residues. Germline V gene lookup returns CDR1 SEHNR and CDR2 FQNEAQ (reference sequence). Germline trimming cut 3 bases from V and 2 bases from J; bases unmatched to any gene: 11. The CDR3 reads CASSFRGAGGDTDTQYF. The CDR3 DNA sequence: TGTGCCAGCAGCTTTAGAGGTGCAGGGGGTGACACAGATACGCAGTATTTT.

This clone was picked up one time. This sequence joins TRBV5-1 and TRBJ2-7; tentative D call: TRBD1 (7 bases). The CDR3 spans 16 residues. The germline CDR1 and CDR2 sequences are SGHRS and YFSETQ. Trimming removed 1 base from V and 3 bases from J, with 17 bases in between. The CDR3 loop reads CASSLRGRTNLYEQYF. The CDR3 bases are TGCGCCAGCAGCTTGAGGGGGCGGACTAACCTCTACGAGCAGTACTTC.

The chain combines TRBV7-2 with TRBJ2-4; 8 bases align to TRBD1. Germline lookup yields CDR1 SGHTA and CDR2 FQGNSA. The length of the CDR3 is 15 residues. V trimming: 4 bases; J trimming: 13 bases; junction bases outside the gene matches: 15. The CDR3 bases are TGTGCCAGCAGCTATAGCAGGACAGGGTTAGAGAAACAGTACTTC. It translates to CASSYSRTGLEKQYF.

This clone appeared a single time. The chain couples TRBV5-1 to TRBJ2-3, with 7 nucleotides matching TRBD1. The CDR3 contains 16 residues. Trimming took 0 bases from V and 2 from J; bases not matched to a gene: 6. Germline lookup yields CDR1 SGHRS and CDR2 YFSETQ. The CDR3 here is CASSLAPTGNTDTQYF. CDR3 DNA: TGCGCCAGCAGCTTGGCCCCGACAGGGAACACAGATACGCAGTATTTT.

The rearrangement uses TRBV7-2 and TRBJ2-3, with D possibly matching TRBD1 (5 bases). From germline, CDR1 is SGHTA and CDR2 FQGNSA. The CDR3 spans 16 residues. V was shortened by 4 bases and J by 6 bases, with 20 bases between the two germline ends. CDR3 sequence (DNA): TGTGCCAGCAGCTCTAAACTACCGCAGGGTCCGGATACGCAGTATTTT. Translation gives CASSSKLPQGPDTQYF.

This rearrangement joins TRBV5-1 to TRBJ2-7, with unresolved D. The CDR3 is made up of 14 amino acids. CDR1 and CDR2 (germline): SGHRS, YFSETQ. The germline V and J ends were trimmed by 4 bases and 0 bases, with 11 bases remaining between them. The CDR3 region has the DNA TGCGCCAGCAGCACCTTGGGCGCCTCCTACGAGCAGTACTTC. It encodes CASSTLGASYEQYF.

J is TRBJ1-4 and V is TRBV5-1, with 7 bases that match TRBD1. Losses at the gene ends were 0 bases for V and 8 bases for J; bases not matched to a gene: 7. Germline CDR1 SGHRS, CDR2 YFSETQ. The CDR3 covers 15 residues. This chain's CDR3 is CASSLAGTVGEKLFF. Here the CDR3 DNA reads TGCGCCAGCAGCTTGGCAGGGACAGTGGGGGAAAAACTGTTTTTT. Supplemented by reference TRBV5-1 and TRBJ1-4, the full variable domain reads KAGVTQTPRYLIKTRGQQVTLSCSPISGHRSVSWYQQTPGQGLQFLFEYFSETQRNKGNFPGRFSGRQFSNSRSEMNVSTLELGDSALYLCASSLAGTVGEKLFFGSGTQLSVL.

V usage is TRBV6-2 or TRBV6-3 and J usage is TRBJ2-7, with 8 bases fitting TRBD2. This CDR3 is built from 15 residues. CDR1 and CDR2 from the germline V gene are MNHEY and SVGEGT. The V and J ends lost 4 bases and 4 bases, in that order; junction bases with no gene match: 9. In DNA form, the CDR3 reads TGTGCCAGCAGTTCCGGAGGAGCGGGAGCTTACGAGCAGTACTTC. Amino acid sequence: CASSSGGAGAYEQYF.

The rearrangement uses TRBV7-8 and TRBJ1-3, with TRBD1 matching 8 bases. The CDR3 totals 18 residues. From germline, CDR1 is SGHVS and CDR2 FQNEAQ. The J segment lost 0 bases and the V segment lost 5 bases, leaving 12 bases of the junction unmatched. CDR3 sequence reads: CASSPRTGTGDSGNTIYF. CDR3 coding DNA: TGTGCCAGCAGCCCCCGAACCGGGACAGGAGACTCTGGAAACACCATATATTTT.

This chain links TRBV29-1 with TRBJ2-5; TRBD1 matches 8 bases. CDR3 size: 15 residues. The germline V gene encodes CDR1 SQVTM and CDR2 ANQGSEA. J lost 0 bases, V lost 3 bases, and 6 bases had no gene match. The CDR3 here is CSVDGAGGNQETQYF. The CDR3 nucleotides are TGCAGCGTTGACGGGGCAGGGGGCAACCAAGAGACCCAGTACTTC.

This clone was observed a few times. The chain carries TRBV6-4 and TRBJ2-3; TRBD1 aligns across 7 bases. Germline V gives CDR1 MRHNA, CDR2 SNTAGT. This CDR3 region has 14 residues. V lost 6 bases to trimming and J lost 2 bases; unmatched junction nucleotides: 5. The CDR3 region is CASSPGQDTDTQYF. The CDR3 DNA follows: TGTGCCAGCAGCCCTGGACAGGACACAGATACGCAGTATTTT.

This rearrangement joins TRBV24-1 to TRBJ1-2; no firm D call. V was clipped by 1 base and J by 1 base, with 6 bases between them. The CDR3 covers 14 residues. Germline assignment: CDR1 KGHDR and CDR2 SFDVKD. Here the CDR3 reads CATSDFPYNYGYTF. The CDR3 nucleotides are TGTGCCACCAGTGATTTCCCCTATAACTATGGCTACACCTTC.